This T cell receptor beta chain was observed in a study of regulatory T cells in long-lasting Graves disease (dated by TCRdb to the early 2020s). Broadly, across the study: Patients with newly diagnosed Graves' disease had been on antithyroid drugs for under 3 months. This study used TCR sequencing and RNA sequencing of peripheral blood to compare persistent Graves' disease patients against newly diagnosed Graves' disease patients. The study was conducted in China and was registered as a clinical trial. A total of 33 samples were covered by TCR sequencing, comprising approximately 13 persistent and 20 newly diagnosed Graves' disease patients.

Library preparation employed multiplex PCR. Sequencing used an Illumina HiSeq 4000. To build TCR beta libraries, CDR3 regions were amplified by Arm-PCR using iRepertoire HTBI primers. Before sequencing, the PCR products went through gel purification. The study's processing was this. Gene usage analysis of CDR3 amino acid clonotypes relied on the approximately 68 TRBV and 15 or so TRBJ segments identified across samples. Filtered high-quality paired reads were merged into contigs using COPE and FqMerger. BLAST was used to align contigs to IMGT TRBV, TRBD and TRBJ reference genes, with CDR3 defined following IMGT. Any clonotype with a frequency above 0.1% was classified as a highly expanded clone. Shannon entropy served as the measure of repertoire diversity, while the Gini coefficient captured V-J evenness. Clonotypes shared by more than one individual were considered public. The public reads were quality trimmed at Q25 with fastp and then assembled into clones with MiXCR by TCRdb, keeping productive beta chains. CDR3 protein sequences are deduplicated, and each keeps its most common genes and DNA. For this entry, the V and J calls and clone size follow TCRdb and not the study's own pipeline. The sample table lists about 620,000 distinct CDR3 sequences, approximately 15% of them with a count of one. The ten largest account for approximately 18% of the sample.

The CDR3 measures 16 amino acids from cysteine to phenylalanine. Kept here is only the CDR3 DNA, which spans 48 bases and is read in frame from base 1. At the junction V is shortened by 2 bases and J by 0 bases, with 13 bases in between. The CDR1 and CDR2 encoded by the germline V gene are SGHAT and FQNNGV. Note on this clonotype: The antigen this receptor binds is unknown. No much larger clone is present one base from it, and per-base qualities are unavailable.

What the work shows at the level of the full study, not this receptor alone: TRBV28, TRBJ1-2 and TRBJ2-5 were preferentially used in persistent disease, while TRBV20-1 and TRBJ2-1 were favored in newly diagnosed disease. As a limitation, the authors acknowledged that the small sample size may reduce accuracy. Persistent Graves' disease patients showed lower TCR Shannon entropy and fewer highly expanded clones than newly diagnosed patients, suggesting clonal expansion. Sequencing and analysis were restricted to the TCR beta chain. Because the primary lesion, thyroid tissue, could not be accessed, the study looked at peripheral blood alone. Patients with persistent disease shared more public clonotypes (fewer than 3,000) than newly diagnosed patients did (approximately 1,000).

This specimen's time point label, interpreted: newly diagnosed GD, antithyroid drugs for less than 3 months. RNA was extracted from PBMCs in TRIzol for both TCR sequencing and RNA sequencing. Graves' disease was diagnosed according to American Thyroid Association guidelines. Recruitment of patients was carried out at an endocrinology department in Xi'an, China. Each patient gave 7.5 to 10 milliliters of peripheral blood, collected in an EDTA anticoagulant tube. Ficoll Paque Plus density gradient separation was used to isolate PBMCs, and no additional T cell sorting was done. An Agilent 2100 Bioanalyzer and agarose gel were used to check RNA quality, and a NanoDrop 2000 was used to measure RNA concentration. These data are also associated with another study on T cells in Graves' hyperthyroidism and ophthalmopathy. Reported in the second study: Stable Graves' hyperthyroidism was defined as the absence of progression to ophthalmopathy over 18 months of follow-up. Hyperthyroidism patients were aged 18 to 65 years and newly diagnosed, with disease duration of less than 2 months. The study excluded patients with uncontrolled infections, other autoimmune diseases, pregnancy or lactation. Diagnoses relied on clinical symptoms, serum thyroxine and TRAb, thyroid ultrasound and orbital computed tomography. For the first round of RT-PCR on the TCR CDR3, the HTBI primer set was used together with the Qiagen OneStep RT-PCR kit. Blood samples also contained most of the expanded thyroid clonotypes (frequency above 0.001), which suggests that blood repertoires may reflect thyroid immune responses. A model built on a 13 V-J signature distinguished ophthalmopathy from stable hyperthyroidism, reaching around 90% sensitivity and 81.08% specificity in cross-validation and 80%/75% in testing. In validation, progression to ophthalmopathy was predicted by the model with nearly 71% sensitivity and 72% to 80% specificity, a median of roughly six months before onset. A discovery cohort of roughly 100 patients, roughly 45 with Graves' ophthalmopathy and under 60 with stable Graves' hyperthyroidism, was used to find distinguishing TCR V-J signatures. Prospective prediction of ophthalmopathy was tested in an independent validation cohort consisting of 18 to 20 hyperthyroidism patients and some 15 patients who later progressed to ophthalmopathy. The roughly 94 discovery patients were randomly split 7:3 into training and test sets. Thyroid tissue and blood T-cell repertoires from several Graves' hyperthyroidism patients were also compared in the study. After sampling, hyperthyroidism patients received methimazole starting at 30 mg daily, and ophthalmopathy patients received high-dose intravenous methylprednisolone. The libraries were constructed in a second round of multiplex PCR and then size-selected and purified. Sequencing of the libraries was done on an Illumina HiSeq2000 using paired-end 100 bp reads. Raw data were processed with SOAPnuke, discarding reads with adapters, uncalled bases, mean Phred below 15, or no exact constant-primer or identifier match. COPE v1.2.5 was used to merge high-quality paired reads, and clonotypes were defined as unique nucleotide sequences. MiTCR v1.1 was used to align the clonotypes against IMGT TRBV, TRBD and TRBJ reference segments. Only V-J combinations with frequency above 0.0001, covering 99% to 99.2% of repertoires, were analysed. A TCS score was defined as the ratio between F50 (clonal expansion) and ExV (chaos), using BLOSUM62-based TCRdist between CDR3 peptides within each V-J. Welch's t-statistics and random forest reduced some 510 V-J features to 13, which were used in a naive Bayes classifier (R e1071). No statistical method was used to fix the sample size in advance, and group allocation was not hidden from the investigators. The paper describes TCR Vbeta CDR3 sequencing of around 140 peripheral blood samples, made up of 40 to 45 ophthalmopathy patients, around 73 hyperthyroidism patients and some 17 progressor patients.

The chain was built from TRBV11-2 and TRBJ1-2; no confident D gene assignment can be made. The clonotype was recovered from a woman younger than 45 with Graves disease. Donor details come from another sample of the same person, matched by shared clones. The starting material was peripheral blood mononuclear cells (PBMCs), obtained at new diagnosis, from a patient treated with antithyroid drugs. The CDR3 region has the sequence CASSLRGERPNYGYTF. The DNA sequence reads TGTGCCAGCAGCTTACGGGGTGAGAGACCTAACTATGGCTACACCTTC. Beyond the CDR3, the reference TRBV11-2 and TRBJ1-2 genes provide the residues; the full variable domain reads: EAGVAQSPRYKIIEKRQSVAFWCNPISGHATLYWYQQILGQGPKLLIQFQNNGVVDDSQLPKDRFSAERLKGVDSTLKIQPAKLEDSAVYLCASSLRGERPNYGYTFGSGTRLTVV.